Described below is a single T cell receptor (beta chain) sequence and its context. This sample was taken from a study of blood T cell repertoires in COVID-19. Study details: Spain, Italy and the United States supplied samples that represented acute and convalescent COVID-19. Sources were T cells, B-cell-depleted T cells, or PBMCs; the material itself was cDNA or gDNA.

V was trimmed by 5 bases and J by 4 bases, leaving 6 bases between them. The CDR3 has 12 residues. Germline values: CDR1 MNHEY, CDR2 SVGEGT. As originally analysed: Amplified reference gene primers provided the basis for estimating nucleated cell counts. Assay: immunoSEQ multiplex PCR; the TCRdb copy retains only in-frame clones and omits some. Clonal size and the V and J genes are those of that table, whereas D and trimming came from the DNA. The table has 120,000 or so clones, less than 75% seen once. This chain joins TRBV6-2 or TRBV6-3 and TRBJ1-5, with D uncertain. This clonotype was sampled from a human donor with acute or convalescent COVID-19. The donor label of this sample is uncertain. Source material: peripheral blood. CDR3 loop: CASSTGNQPQHF. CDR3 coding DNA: TGTGCCAGCAGTACCGGTAATCAGCCCCAGCATTTT.